A selection of T cell receptor beta chains follows, all from one sample in a study of shared clonotypes between healthy human individuals. Profiling relied on immunoSEQ multiplex PCR, and the TCRdb table lists in-frame clones only, not all of them. The table lists 2 million to 2.5 million clones, 85% to 95% of them singletons. Sequencing used naive CD4+ T cells from PBMCs. These receptors came from a man aged 18 to 30 in good health. Some clones in this sample may be carry-over from other donors' samples. CDR3s include the opening cysteine and the closing phenylalanine or tryptophan. Fields, in order: J gene, D gene, V gene, clone size, CDR3 protein, CDR3 DNA. A D gene is named only where the DNA matches it firmly. Not every row has a clone size; where given, it reads once, few, many or a size class.

TRBJ2-7 | - | TRBV5-4 | - | CASSLGSPSLYEQYF | TGTGCCAGCAGCCTGGGGAGCCCTTCCCTCTACGAGCAGTACTTC
TRBJ2-3 | TRBD1 | TRBV4-3 | - | CASSRGQGVTTDTQYF | TGCGCCAGCAGCCGCGGACAGGGGGTAACAACAGATACGCAGTATTTT
TRBJ1-5 | - | TRBV5-1 | - | CASSLDPGYSNQPQHF | TGCGCCAGCAGCTTGGATCCGGGCTACAGCAATCAGCCCCAGCATTTT
TRBJ2-3 | - | TRBV28 | - | CASSFVVGGYGTDTQYF | TGTGCCAGCAGTTTCGTAGTAGGGGGGTATGGAACAGATACGCAGTATTTT
TRBJ2-7 | TRBD1 | TRBV19 | - | CASRGTGGGQPYEQYF | TGTGCCAGTAGAGGGACAGGGGGTGGTCAACCCTACGAGCAGTACTTC
TRBJ2-7 | TRBD2 | TRBV5-1 | - | CASSLEGEGEQYF | TGCGCCAGCAGCTTGGAAGGGGAGGGGGAGCAGTACTTC
TRBJ2-3 | - | TRBV19 | - | CASSTVGSRTDTQYF | TGTGCCAGTAGTACCGTCGGGAGCCGGACAGATACGCAGTATTTT
TRBJ1-5 | - | TRBV5-8 | - | CATNRGGAGNQPQHF | TGTGCCACCAACCGAGGGGGGGCTGGAAATCAGCCCCAGCATTTT
TRBJ1-1 | TRBD1 | TRBV18 | - | CASSPGTGTEAFF | TGTGCCAGCTCGCCCGGGACAGGGACTGAAGCTTTCTTT
TRBJ2-1 | TRBD2 | TRBV7-9 | - | CASSRSSGSLTYNEQFF | TGTGCCAGCAGCCGCTCTAGCGGGAGTTTGACCTACAATGAGCAGTTCTTC
TRBJ2-1 | - | TRBV9 | once | CASSVAGVAGNEQFF | TGTGCCAGCAGCGTAGCGGGAGTAGCCGGCAATGAGCAGTTCTTC
TRBJ1-1 | - | TRBV7-9 | - | CASSLNHPLNGLGF | TGTGCCAGCAGCCTAAATCATCCCCTAAACGGGTTGGGGTTT
TRBJ2-5 | - | TRBV29-1 | - | CSVHKERLYMSETQYF | TGCAGCGTCCACAAAGAAAGGTTGTATATGTCGGAGACCCAGTACTTC
TRBJ2-5 | - | TRBV28 | - | CASSFPLTLEPIAETQYF | TGTGCCAGCAGTTTCCCCCTAACCCTGGAGCCCATAGCAGAGACCCAGTACTTC
TRBJ1-2 | - | TRBV7-9 | - | CASSPNWRGYGYTF | TGTGCCAGCAGCCCAAACTGGAGGGGGTATGGCTACACCTTC
TRBJ1-1 | - | TRBV28 | - | CASSTGPEAFF | TGTGCCAGCAGTACAGGGCCTGAAGCTTTCTTT